This T cell receptor beta chain was documented in a study of cytomegalovirus exposure and HLA in healthy donors. The CDR3 runs 15 residues. V lost 3 bases to trimming and J lost 3 bases; unmatched junction nucleotides: 5. Per germline, CDR1 KGHSH and CDR2 LQKENI. PCR involved 60 Vbeta and 13 Jbeta primers. The data were produced by immunoSEQ multiplex PCR, yet TCRdb's version contains in-frame clones alone and is incomplete. The table includes 100,000 or so clones, 70% to 80% detected once. V and J are TRBV18 and TRBJ2-1; 7 nucleotides agree with TRBD2. The clonotype originates from a man aged 25 to 40 in good health and CMV-seronegative. Material for sequencing was PBMCs. The CDR3 region is CASSPGLPGYNEQFF. The CDR3 DNA reads TGTGCCAGCTCACCGGGACTACCGGGCTACAATGAGCAGTTCTTC.